These T cell receptor beta chains were read from a single sample in a study of regulatory T cells in long-lasting Graves disease. TCRdb itself ran the multiplex PCR reads through MiXCR, one entry per CDR3 protein. The sample lists 400,000 to 550,000 distinct CDR3 sequences, about 15% occurring once. These data are also associated with another study on T cells in Graves' hyperthyroidism and ophthalmopathy.

This material consisted of peripheral blood mononuclear cells (PBMCs), taken at new diagnosis, from a patient treated with antithyroid drugs. The receptors stem from a woman in her 30s with Graves disease. CDR3s include the opening cysteine and the closing phenylalanine or tryptophan. The D gene is left open where the match is weak. Size tells how often a clone was seen (once, few, many) or the class of an expanded clone, and some rows leave it out.

CDR3	DNA	J	V	size	D
CASSLARLRNTEAFF	TGTGCCAGCAGCTTAGCACGCCTTAGGAACACTGAAGCTTTCTTT	TRBJ1-1	TRBV11-2	many	.
CASSGGLGEQYF	TGTGCCAGCTCAGGGGGCCTGGGCGAGCAGTACTTC	TRBJ2-7	TRBV18	many	.
CASSYSPGQGVGGYTF	TGTGCCAGCAGTTACTCTCCGGGACAGGGGGTTGGTGGCTACACCTTC	TRBJ1-2	TRBV6-6	.	TRBD1
CASSRWDAPSYNEQFF	TGTGCCAGCAGCCGTTGGGACGCCCCCTCCTACAATGAGCAGTTCTTC	TRBJ2-1	TRBV3-1	many	.
CSARDLREGGETQYF	TGCAGTGCTAGAGATCTTCGGGAGGGCGGGGAGACCCAGTACTTC	TRBJ2-5	TRBV20-1	few	TRBD2
CASSPRFGGGTDTQYF	TGTGCCAGCAGCCCCCGGTTTGGGGGGGGCACAGATACGCAGTATTTT	TRBJ2-3	TRBV9	.	TRBD2
CASIRLETQYF	TGTGCCAGCATTCGGCTAGAGACCCAGTACTTC	TRBJ2-5	TRBV6-1	.	.
CATSDFLSGAETQYF	TGTGCCACCAGTGATTTTTTGTCAGGGGCAGAGACCCAGTACTTC	TRBJ2-5	TRBV24-1	many	.
CASSERAWGGNTIYF	TGTGCCAGCAGTGAAAGGGCCTGGGGTGGAAACACCATATATTTT	TRBJ1-3	TRBV2	.	.
CASSETVGSYEQYF	TGCGCCAGCAGTGAAACTGTAGGATCCTACGAGCAGTACTTC	TRBJ2-7	TRBV10-2	.	.
CASSQDLRGVYYNEQFF	TGTGCCAGCAGCCAAGATTTACGGGGGGTCTACTACAATGAGCAGTTCTTC	TRBJ2-1	TRBV14	.	TRBD2
CASKEREDQETQYF	TGCGCCAGCAAGGAGCGGGAGGACCAAGAGACCCAGTACTTC	TRBJ2-5	TRBV5-1	few	TRBD2
CASSFLQPASGANVLTF	TGTGCCAGCAGTTTTTTGCAGCCTGCCTCCGGGGCCAACGTCCTGACTTTC	TRBJ2-6	TRBV12-3/TRBV12-4	.	.
CATSDTDQPQHF	TGTGCCACCAGTGACACGGATCAGCCCCAGCATTTT	TRBJ1-5	TRBV24-1	many	.
CASSEPRGRRQPQHF	TGTGCCAGCAGTGAACCCCGGGGACGGCGACAGCCCCAGCATTTT	TRBJ1-5	TRBV6-1	few	.
CASSFHSGDEQFF	TGTGCCAGCAGCTTTCATTCTGGGGATGAGCAGTTCTTC	TRBJ2-1	TRBV7-6	.	.